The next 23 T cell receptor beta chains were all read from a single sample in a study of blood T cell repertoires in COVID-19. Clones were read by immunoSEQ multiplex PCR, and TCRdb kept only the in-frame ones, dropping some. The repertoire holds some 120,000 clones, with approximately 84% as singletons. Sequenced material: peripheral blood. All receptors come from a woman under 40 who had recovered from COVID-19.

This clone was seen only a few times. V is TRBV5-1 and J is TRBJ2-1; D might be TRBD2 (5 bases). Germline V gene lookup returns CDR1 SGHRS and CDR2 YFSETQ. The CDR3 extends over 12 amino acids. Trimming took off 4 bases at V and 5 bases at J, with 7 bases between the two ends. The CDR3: CASSTGNNEQFF. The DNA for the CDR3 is TGCGCCAGCAGCACCGGGAACAATGAGCAGTTCTTC.

This CDR3 reads CATSRDSGGRGWYGYTF. The DNA for the CDR3 is TGTGCCACCAGCAGAGATTCGGGGGGCAGGGGTTGGTATGGCTACACCTTC. This sequence joins TRBV15 and TRBJ1-2; D perhaps matches TRBD1 (6 bases). The CDR3 totals 17 residues. The V end was cut by 0 bases, the J end by 5 bases, with 19 bases between. Germline V gene lookup returns CDR1 LNHNV and CDR2 YYDKDF (reference sequence). Full variable domain (rest looked up from reference TRBV15 and TRBJ1-2): DAMVIQNPRYQVTQFGKPVTLSCSQTLNHNVMYWYQQKSSQAPKLLFHYYDKDFNNEADTPDNFQSRRPNTSFCFLDIRSPGLGDTAMYLCATSRDSGGRGWYGYTFGSGTRLTVV.

The CDR3 loop reads CASSDGTEYNSPLHF. The CDR3 DNA is TGTGCCAGCAGCGATGGGACAGAATATAATTCACCCCTCCACTTT. This sequence joins TRBV3-1 (or the pseudogene TRBV3-2) and TRBJ1-6, with 7 bases aligning to TRBD1. The V gene's germline CDR1 is LGHDT and CDR2 YNNKEL (reference sequence). V lost 5 bases to trimming and J lost 4 bases; unmatched junction nucleotides: 5. This CDR3 contains 15 residues.

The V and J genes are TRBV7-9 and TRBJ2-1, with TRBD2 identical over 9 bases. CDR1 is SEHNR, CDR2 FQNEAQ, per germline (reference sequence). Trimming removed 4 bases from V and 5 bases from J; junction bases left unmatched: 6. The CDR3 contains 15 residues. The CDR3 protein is CASSSRLAENNEQFF. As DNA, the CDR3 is TGTGCCAGCAGCTCCCGACTAGCGGAGAACAATGAGCAGTTCTTC.

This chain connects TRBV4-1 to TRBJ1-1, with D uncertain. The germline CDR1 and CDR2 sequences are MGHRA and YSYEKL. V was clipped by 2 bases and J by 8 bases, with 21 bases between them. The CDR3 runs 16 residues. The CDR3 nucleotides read TGCGCCAGCAGCCAATTTTTCGTGGGAGGAGGTTCGGAAGCTTTCTTT. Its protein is CASSQFFVGGGSEAFF.

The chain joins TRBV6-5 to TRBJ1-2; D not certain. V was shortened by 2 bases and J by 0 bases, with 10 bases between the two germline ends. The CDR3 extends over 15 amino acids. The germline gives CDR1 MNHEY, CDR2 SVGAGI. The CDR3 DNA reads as TGTGCCAGCAGTTACGGGGAGGAGCCTAACTATGGCTACACCTTC. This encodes CASSYGEEPNYGYTF.

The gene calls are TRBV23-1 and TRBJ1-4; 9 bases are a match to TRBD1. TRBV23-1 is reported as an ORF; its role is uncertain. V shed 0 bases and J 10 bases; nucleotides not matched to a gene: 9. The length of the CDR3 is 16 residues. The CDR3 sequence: CASSQSWDRVRGKLFF. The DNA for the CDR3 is TGCGCCAGCAGTCAATCATGGGACAGGGTCCGAGGAAAACTGTTTTTT.

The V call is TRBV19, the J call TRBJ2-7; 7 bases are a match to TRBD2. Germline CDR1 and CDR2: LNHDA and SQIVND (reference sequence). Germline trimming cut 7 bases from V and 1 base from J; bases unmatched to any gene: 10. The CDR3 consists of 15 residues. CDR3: CASIGGRAGSYEQYF. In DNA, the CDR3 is TGTGCCAGTATTGGGGGGAGGGCTGGTTCCTACGAGCAGTACTTC.

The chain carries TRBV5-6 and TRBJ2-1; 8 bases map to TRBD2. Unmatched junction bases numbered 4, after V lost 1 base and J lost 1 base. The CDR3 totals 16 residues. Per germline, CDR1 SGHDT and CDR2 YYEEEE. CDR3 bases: TGTGCCAGCAGCTTGACGCGACTAGCGTCCTACAATGAGCAGTTCTTC. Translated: CASSLTRLASYNEQFF.

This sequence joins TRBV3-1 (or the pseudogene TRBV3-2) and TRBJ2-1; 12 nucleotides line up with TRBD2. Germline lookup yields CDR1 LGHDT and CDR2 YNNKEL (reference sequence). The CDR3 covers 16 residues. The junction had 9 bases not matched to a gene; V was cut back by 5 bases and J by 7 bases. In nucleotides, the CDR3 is TGTGCCAGCAGCGCAAGGTCTAGCGGGGGGGCTAATGAGCAGTTCTTC. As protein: CASSARSSGGANEQFF.

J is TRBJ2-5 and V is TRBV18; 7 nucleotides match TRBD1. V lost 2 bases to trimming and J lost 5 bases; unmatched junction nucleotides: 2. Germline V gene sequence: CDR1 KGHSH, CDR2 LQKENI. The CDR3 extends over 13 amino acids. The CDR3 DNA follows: TGTGCCAGCTCACCAGGACAGGTGGAGACCCAGTACTTC. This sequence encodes CASSPGQVETQYF.

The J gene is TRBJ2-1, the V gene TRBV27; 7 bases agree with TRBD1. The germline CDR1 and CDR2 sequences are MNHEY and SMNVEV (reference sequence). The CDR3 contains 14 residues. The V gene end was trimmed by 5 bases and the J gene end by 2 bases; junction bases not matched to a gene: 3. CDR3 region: CASSTGTAYNEQFF. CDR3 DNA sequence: TGTGCCAGCAGTACCGGGACAGCCTACAATGAGCAGTTCTTC.

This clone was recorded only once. Here the CDR3 reads CASSFPTGLTYGYTF. CDR3 nucleotides: TGTGCCAGCAGCTTCCCAACAGGATTGACTTATGGCTACACCTTC. The V call is TRBV11-2, the J call TRBJ1-2, with D tentatively TRBD1 (5 bases). This CDR3 comprises 15 residues. V dropped 3 bases and J dropped 5 bases, with 16 bases sitting between them. CDR1 SGHAT and CDR2 FQNNGV come from the germline V gene.

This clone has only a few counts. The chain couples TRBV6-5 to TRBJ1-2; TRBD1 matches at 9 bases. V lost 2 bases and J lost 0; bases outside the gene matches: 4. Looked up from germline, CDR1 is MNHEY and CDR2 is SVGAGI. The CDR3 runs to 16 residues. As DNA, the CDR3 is TGTGCCAGCAGTTACAGCGGACAGGGGACTAACTATGGCTACACCTTC. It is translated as CASSYSGQGTNYGYTF.

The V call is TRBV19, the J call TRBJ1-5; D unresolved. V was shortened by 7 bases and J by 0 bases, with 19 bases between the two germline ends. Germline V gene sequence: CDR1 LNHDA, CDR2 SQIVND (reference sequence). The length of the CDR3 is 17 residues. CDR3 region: CASTTWGGYYSNQPQHF. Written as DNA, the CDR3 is TGTGCCAGTACCACCTGGGGAGGGTACTATAGCAATCAGCCCCAGCATTTT.

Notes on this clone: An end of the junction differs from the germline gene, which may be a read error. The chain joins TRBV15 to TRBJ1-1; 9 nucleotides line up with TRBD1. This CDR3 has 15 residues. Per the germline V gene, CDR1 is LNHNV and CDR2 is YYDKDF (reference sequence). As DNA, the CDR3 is TGTGCCACCAGCACCCCCGGGACAGGGAACCCTGAAGCTTTCTTT. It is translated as CATSTPGTGNPEAFF.

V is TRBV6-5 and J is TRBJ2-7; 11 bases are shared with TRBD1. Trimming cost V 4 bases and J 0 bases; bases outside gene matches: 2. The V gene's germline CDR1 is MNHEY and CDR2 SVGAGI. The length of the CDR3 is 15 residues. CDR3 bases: TGTGCCAGCAGTTCCGGGACAGGGGGCTCCTACGAGCAGTACTTC. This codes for CASSSGTGGSYEQYF.

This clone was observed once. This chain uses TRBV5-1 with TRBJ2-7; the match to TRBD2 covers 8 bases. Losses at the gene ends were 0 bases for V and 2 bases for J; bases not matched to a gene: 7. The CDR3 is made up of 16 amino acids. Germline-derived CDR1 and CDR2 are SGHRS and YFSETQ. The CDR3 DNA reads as TGCGCCAGCAGCTTGGTAGTTAGCGGGATTCCCTACGAGCAGTACTTC. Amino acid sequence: CASSLVVSGIPYEQYF.

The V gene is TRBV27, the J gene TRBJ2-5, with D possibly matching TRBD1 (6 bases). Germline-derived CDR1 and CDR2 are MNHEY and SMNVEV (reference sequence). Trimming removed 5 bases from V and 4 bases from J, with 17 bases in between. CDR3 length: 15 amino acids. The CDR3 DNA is TGTGCCAGCAGTCTCTCAAACAGGGTACGAGAGACCCAGTACTTC. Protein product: CASSLSNRVRETQYF.

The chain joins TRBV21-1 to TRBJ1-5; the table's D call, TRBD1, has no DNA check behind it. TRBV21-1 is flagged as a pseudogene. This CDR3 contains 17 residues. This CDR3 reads CASSKGWGRPNNQPQHF. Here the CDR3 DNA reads TGTGCCAGCAGCAAAGGGTGGGGCAGACCCAACAATCAGCCCCAGCATTTT.

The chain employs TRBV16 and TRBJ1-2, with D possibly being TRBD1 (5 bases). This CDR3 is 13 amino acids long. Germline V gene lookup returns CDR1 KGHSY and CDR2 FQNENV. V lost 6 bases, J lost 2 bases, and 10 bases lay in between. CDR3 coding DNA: TGTGCCAGCAGTCTTGACAGAAACTATGGCTACACCTTC. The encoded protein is CASSLDRNYGYTF.

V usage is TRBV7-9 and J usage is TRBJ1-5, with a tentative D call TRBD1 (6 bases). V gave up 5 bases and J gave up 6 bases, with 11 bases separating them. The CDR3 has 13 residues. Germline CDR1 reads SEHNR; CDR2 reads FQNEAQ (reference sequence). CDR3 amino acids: CASSPQGSQPQHF. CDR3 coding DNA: TGTGCCAGCAGCCCACAGGGCTCTCAGCCCCAGCATTTT.

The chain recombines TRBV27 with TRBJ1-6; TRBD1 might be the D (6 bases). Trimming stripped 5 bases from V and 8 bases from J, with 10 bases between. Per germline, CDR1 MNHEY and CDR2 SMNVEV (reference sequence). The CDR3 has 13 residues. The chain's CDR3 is CASSVNRDSPLHF. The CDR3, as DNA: TGTGCCAGCAGTGTGAACAGGGATTCACCCCTCCACTTT.